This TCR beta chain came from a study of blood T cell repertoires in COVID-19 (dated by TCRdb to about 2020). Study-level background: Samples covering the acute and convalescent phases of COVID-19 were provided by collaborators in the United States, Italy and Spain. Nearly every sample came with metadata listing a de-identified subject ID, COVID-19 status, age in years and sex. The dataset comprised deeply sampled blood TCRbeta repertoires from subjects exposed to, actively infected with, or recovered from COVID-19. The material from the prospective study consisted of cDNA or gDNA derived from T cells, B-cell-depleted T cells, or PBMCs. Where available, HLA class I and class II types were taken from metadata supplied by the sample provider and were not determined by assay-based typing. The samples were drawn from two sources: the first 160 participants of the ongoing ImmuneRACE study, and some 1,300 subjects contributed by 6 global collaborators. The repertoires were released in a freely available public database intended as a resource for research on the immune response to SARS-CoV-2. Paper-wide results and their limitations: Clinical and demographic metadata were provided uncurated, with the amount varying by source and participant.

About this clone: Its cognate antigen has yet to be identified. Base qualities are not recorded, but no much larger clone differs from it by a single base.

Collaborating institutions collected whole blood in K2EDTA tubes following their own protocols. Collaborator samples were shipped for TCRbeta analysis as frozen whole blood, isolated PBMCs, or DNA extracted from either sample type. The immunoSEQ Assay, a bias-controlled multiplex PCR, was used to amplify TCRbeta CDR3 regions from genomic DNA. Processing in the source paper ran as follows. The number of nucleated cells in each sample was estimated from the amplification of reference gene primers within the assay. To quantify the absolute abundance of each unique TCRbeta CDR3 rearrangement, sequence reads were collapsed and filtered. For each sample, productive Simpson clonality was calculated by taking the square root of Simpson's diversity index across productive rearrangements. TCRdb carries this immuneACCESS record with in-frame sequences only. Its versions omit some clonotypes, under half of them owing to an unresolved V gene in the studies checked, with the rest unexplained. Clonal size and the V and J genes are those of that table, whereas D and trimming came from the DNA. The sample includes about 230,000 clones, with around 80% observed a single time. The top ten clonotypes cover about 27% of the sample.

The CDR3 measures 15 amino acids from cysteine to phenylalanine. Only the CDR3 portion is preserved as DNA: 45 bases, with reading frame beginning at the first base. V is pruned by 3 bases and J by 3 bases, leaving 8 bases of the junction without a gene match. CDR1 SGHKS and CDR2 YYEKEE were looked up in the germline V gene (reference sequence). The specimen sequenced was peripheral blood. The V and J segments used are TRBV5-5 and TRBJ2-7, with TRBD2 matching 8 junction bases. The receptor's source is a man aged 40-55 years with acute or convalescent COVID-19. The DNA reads TGTGCCAGCAGCTCAGATCCGGGAGGGGTCTACGAGCAGTACTTC. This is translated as CASSSDPGGVYEQYF.